Below are 18 T cell receptor beta chains sequenced from a single sample in a study of identical twins. TCRdb re-analysed the 5' RACE reads in MiXCR, keeping a single row per CDR3 protein. Among just under 650,000 distinct CDR3 sequences listed, less than 9% were seen once. These same records also appear under a second study, on yellow fever vaccine responses in identical twins.

The sample consisted of PBMCs. These receptors were taken from a woman aged 18 to 35 in good health.

There are many counts of this clonotype. The chain joins TRBV10-3 to TRBJ1-2; D might be TRBD1 (5 bases). The CDR3 is 13 amino acids. Per germline, CDR1 ENHRY and CDR2 SYGVKD. Trimming cost V 11 bases and J 4 bases, with 17 bases left between them. The CDR3, as DNA: TGTGCCCCCCCGGGACGGATCCCCTATGGCTACACCTTC. It yields the protein CAPPGRIPYGYTF.

Many counts were recorded for this clonotype. The chain has TRBV5-1 and TRBJ1-1; D perhaps matches TRBD1 (5 bases). The germline gives CDR1 SGHRS, CDR2 YFSETQ. V was pared by 3 bases and J by 6 bases, with 12 bases between. CDR3 length: 13 amino acids. The CDR3 DNA reads TGCGCCAGCAGCTGGAGGAGGGGCGCTGAAGCTTTCTTT. It encodes CASSWRRGAEAFF.

The J gene is TRBJ2-6, the V gene TRBV20-1; unclear D gene. The CDR3 length is 16 residues. V gave up 0 bases and J gave up 2 bases, with 11 bases separating them. Germline V gene sequence: CDR1 DFQATT, CDR2 SNEGSKA (reference sequence). This CDR3 reads CSARDIRNTGANVLTF. CDR3 coding DNA: TGCAGTGCTAGAGATATAAGGAATACTGGGGCCAACGTCCTGACTTTC.

This clonotype was found many times. This chain connects TRBV5-1 to TRBJ2-5, with a weak D call TRBD1 (6 bases). V lost 2 bases and J 3 bases, leaving 8 bases between the germline ends. Germline V CDR1 and CDR2: SGHRS, YFSETQ. This CDR3 spans 13 amino acids. CDR3 nucleotide sequence: TGCGCCAGCAGCTTAGGGGGAAAAGAGACCCAGTACTTC. It yields the protein CASSLGGKETQYF.

This clonotype was seen repeatedly, ten times or more. This chain connects TRBV5-1 to TRBJ2-1; D is ambiguous. This CDR3 region has 14 residues. With 1 base removed from V and 8 bases from J, the gap between germline ends came to 13 bases. Germline V gene data show CDR1 as SGHRS and CDR2 as YFSETQ. CDR3 loop: CASSLLRELHEQFF. The CDR3 coding sequence is TGCGCCAGCAGCTTGTTGCGCGAGTTACATGAGCAGTTCTTC.

This chain connects TRBV7-2 to TRBJ1-5, with D uncertain. Looked up from germline, CDR1 is SGHTA and CDR2 is FQGNSA. This CDR3 spans 16 amino acids. With 1 base removed from V and 5 bases from J, the gap between germline ends came to 15 bases. CDR3 coding DNA: TGTGCCAGCAGCTTAGGAGTGGGGTGGGCGGATCAGCCCCAGCATTTT. As protein: CASSLGVGWADQPQHF.

This chain links TRBV7-6 with TRBJ2-5; TRBD1 aligns across 8 bases. J gave up 5 bases and V 5 bases, and 10 bases lay outside the gene matches. The CDR3 spans 15 residues. CDR1 is SGHVS, CDR2 FNYEAQ, per germline. The CDR3 DNA sequence: TGTGCCAGCAGCACCCAATCAGGGGGCCGGGAGACCCAGTACTTC. Translated, it gives CASSTQSGGRETQYF.

In this sample, this clonotype turned up a few times. The V gene is TRBV24-1, the J gene TRBJ1-1; the D gene is possibly TRBD1 (5 bases). Germline V gene sequence: CDR1 KGHDR, CDR2 SFDVKD. Trimming took 7 bases from V and 1 from J, leaving 12 bases between them. The CDR3 totals 14 residues. The CDR3 here is CATSGRGPNTEAFF. CDR3 bases: TGTGCCACCAGCGGACGGGGACCGAACACTGAAGCTTTCTTT.

J is TRBJ2-2 and V is TRBV5-1; the match to TRBD2 covers 12 bases. Trimming removed 1 base from V and 4 bases from J; junction bases left unmatched: 2. The germline gives CDR1 SGHRS, CDR2 YFSETQ. This CDR3 comprises 16 residues. CDR3 DNA sequence: TGCGCCAGCAGCTTGATACTAGCGGGAGGCACCGGGGAGCTGTTTTTT. Protein product: CASSLILAGGTGELFF.

This clonotype was seen a few times. V usage is TRBV19 and J usage is TRBJ2-1; D is perhaps TRBD2 (5 bases). Trimming cost V 5 bases and J 1 base, with 9 bases left between them. Germline CDR1 LNHDA, CDR2 SQIVND (reference sequence). The CDR3 has 14 residues. CDR3 sequence reads: CASSPEGSYNEQFF. CDR3 DNA sequence: TGTGCCAGTAGTCCTGAGGGTTCCTACAATGAGCAGTTCTTC.

This sequence joins TRBV3-1 and TRBJ2-7, with 7 nucleotides matching TRBD2. This CDR3 region has 13 residues. CDR1 is LGHDT, CDR2 YNNKEL, per germline (reference sequence). The ends lost 5 bases at V and 5 bases at J; junction bases unmatched: 6. This CDR3 is CASSSKTSNEQYV. Here the CDR3 DNA reads TGTGCCAGCAGCTCGAAGACTAGCAACGAGCAGTACGTC.

This clonotype has a count of ten or more. The chain employs TRBV9 and TRBJ1-5; 10 positions match TRBD1. The length of the CDR3 is 16 residues. Germline CDR1 reads SGDLS; CDR2 reads YYNGEE. V lost 4 bases to trimming and J lost 4 bases; unmatched junction nucleotides: 8. The CDR3 DNA reads as TGTGCCAGCAGCCTAACGGGACAGGGGACTAATCAGCCCCAGCATTTT. This translates into CASSLTGQGTNQPQHF.

The V gene is TRBV12-3 or TRBV12-4, the J gene TRBJ1-1; unclear D gene. This CDR3 contains 13 residues. Trimming removed 8 bases at V and 2 bases at J, with 12 bases between. The CDR3: CASASTQNTEAFF. In DNA, the CDR3 is TGTGCCAGCGCTTCCACGCAAAACACTGAAGCTTTCTTT.

J is TRBJ1-1 and V is TRBV11-3; no definite D call. Trimming removed 2 bases from V and 6 bases from J, with 7 bases in between. This CDR3 is built from 12 residues. The germline CDR1 and CDR2 sequences are SGHNT and YENEEA. The CDR3 DNA reads as TGTGCCAGCAGCTTATTAGGCGCTGAAGCTTTCTTT. Its protein is CASSLLGAEAFF.

In its sample, this clonotype was seen a few times. The rearrangement links TRBV5-1 to TRBJ1-2; D gene ambiguous. This CDR3 is 16 amino acids long. The germline V and J ends were trimmed by 0 bases and 4 bases, with 16 bases remaining between them. Germline V lookup: CDR1 SGHRS, CDR2 YFSETQ. This CDR3 is CASSLDRLLDRYGYTF. The CDR3, as DNA: TGCGCCAGCAGCTTGGATCGGTTACTAGACCGCTATGGCTACACCTTC.

The table lists this clonotype with many counts. The genes are TRBV11-2 and TRBJ2-5; TRBD2 aligns across 8 bases. The V and J ends lost 5 bases and 3 bases, in that order; junction bases with no gene match: 8. Germline V lookup: CDR1 SGHAT, CDR2 FQNNGV. The CDR3 loop spans 15 amino acids. Here the CDR3 reads CASSHPISGEETQYF. In nucleotides, the CDR3 is TGTGCCAGCAGCCACCCAATTAGCGGGGAAGAGACCCAGTACTTC. Variable domain in full (rest from reference TRBV11-2 and TRBJ2-5): EAGVAQSPRYKIIEKRQSVAFWCNPISGHATLYWYQQILGQGPKLLIQFQNNGVVDDSQLPKDRFSAERLKGVDSTLKIQPAKLEDSAVYLCASSHPISGEETQYFGPGTRLLVL.

The sample holds a few counts of this clonotype. The chain employs TRBV5-6 and TRBJ1-2, with a possible D match to TRBD1 (6 bases). The germline V gene encodes CDR1 SGHDT and CDR2 YYEEEE. CDR3 length: 14 amino acids. V shed 2 bases and J shed 8 bases, with 16 bases lying between them. The chain's CDR3 is CASSFGGAVWGYTF. The CDR3 bases are TGTGCCAGCAGCTTCGGGGGCGCTGTCTGGGGCTACACCTTC.

This clonotype showed up many times. J is TRBJ2-1 and V is TRBV24-1, with 8 bases matching TRBD1. The CDR3 covers 16 residues. Germline loops: CDR1 KGHDR, CDR2 SFDVKD. V trimming: 4 bases; J trimming: 0 bases; junction bases outside the gene matches: 4. CDR3 nucleotides: TGTGCCACCAGTGAGACCGGACAGGGCTCCTACAATGAGCAGTTCTTC. Its translation is CATSETGQGSYNEQFF.